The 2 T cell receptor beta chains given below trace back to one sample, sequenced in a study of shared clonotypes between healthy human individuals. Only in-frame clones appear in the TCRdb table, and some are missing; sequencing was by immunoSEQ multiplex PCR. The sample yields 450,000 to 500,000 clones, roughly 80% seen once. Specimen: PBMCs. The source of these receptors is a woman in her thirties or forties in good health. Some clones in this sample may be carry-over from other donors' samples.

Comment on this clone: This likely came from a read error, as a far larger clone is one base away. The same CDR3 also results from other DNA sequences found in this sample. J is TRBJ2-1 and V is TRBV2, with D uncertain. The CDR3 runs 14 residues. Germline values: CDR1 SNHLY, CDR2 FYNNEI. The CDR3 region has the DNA TGCGCCAGCAGCCCCAGATCCTCCTACAATGAGCAGTTCTTC. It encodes CASSPRSSYNEQFF.

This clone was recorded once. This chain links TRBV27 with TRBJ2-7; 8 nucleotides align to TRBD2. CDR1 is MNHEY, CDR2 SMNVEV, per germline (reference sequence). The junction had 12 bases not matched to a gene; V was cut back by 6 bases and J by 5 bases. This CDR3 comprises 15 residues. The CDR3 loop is CASRFTRGDFHEQYF. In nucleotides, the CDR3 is TGTGCCAGCAGGTTTACGCGGGGGGACTTCCACGAGCAGTACTTC.